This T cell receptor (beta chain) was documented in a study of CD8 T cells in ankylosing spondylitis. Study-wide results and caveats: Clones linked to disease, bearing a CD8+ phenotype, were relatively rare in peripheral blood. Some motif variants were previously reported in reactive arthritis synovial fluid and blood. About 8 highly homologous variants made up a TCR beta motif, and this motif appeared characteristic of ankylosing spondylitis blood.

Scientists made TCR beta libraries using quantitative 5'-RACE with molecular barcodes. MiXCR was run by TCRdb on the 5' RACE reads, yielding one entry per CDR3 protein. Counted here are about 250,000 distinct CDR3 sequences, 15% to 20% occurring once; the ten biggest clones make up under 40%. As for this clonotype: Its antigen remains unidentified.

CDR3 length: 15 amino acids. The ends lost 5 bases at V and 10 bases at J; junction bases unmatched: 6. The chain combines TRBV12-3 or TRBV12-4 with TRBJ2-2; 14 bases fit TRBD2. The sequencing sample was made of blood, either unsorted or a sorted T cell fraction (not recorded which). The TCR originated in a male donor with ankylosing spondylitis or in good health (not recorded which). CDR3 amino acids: CASSPGTSGSEELFF. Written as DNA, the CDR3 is TGTGCCAGCAGTCCGGGGACTAGCGGGAGTGAGGAGCTGTTTTTT.